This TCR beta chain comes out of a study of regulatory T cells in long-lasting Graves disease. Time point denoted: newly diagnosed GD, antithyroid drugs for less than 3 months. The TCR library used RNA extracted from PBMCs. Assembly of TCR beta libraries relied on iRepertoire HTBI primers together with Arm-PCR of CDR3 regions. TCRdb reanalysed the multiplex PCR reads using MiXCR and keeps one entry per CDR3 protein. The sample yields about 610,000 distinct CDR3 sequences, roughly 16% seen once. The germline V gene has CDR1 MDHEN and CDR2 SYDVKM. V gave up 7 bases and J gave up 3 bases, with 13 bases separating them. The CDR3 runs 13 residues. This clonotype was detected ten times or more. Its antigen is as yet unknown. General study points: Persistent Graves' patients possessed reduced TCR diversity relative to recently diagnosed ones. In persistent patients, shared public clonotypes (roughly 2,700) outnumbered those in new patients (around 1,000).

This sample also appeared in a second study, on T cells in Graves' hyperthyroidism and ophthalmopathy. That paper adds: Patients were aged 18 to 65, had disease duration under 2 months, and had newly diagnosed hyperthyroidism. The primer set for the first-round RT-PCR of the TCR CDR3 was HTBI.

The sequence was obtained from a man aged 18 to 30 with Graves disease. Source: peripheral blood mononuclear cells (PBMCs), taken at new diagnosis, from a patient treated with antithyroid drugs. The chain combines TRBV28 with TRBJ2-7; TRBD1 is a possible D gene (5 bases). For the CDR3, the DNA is TGTGCCAGCACCCAAAATCAGGGCTACGAGCAGTACTTC. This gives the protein CASTQNQGYEQYF. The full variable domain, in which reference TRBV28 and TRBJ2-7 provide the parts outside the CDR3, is DVKVTQSSRYLVKRTGEKVFLECVQDMDHENMFWYRQDPGLGLRLIYFSYDVKMKEKGDIPEGYSVSREKKERFSLILESASTNQTSMYLCASTQNQGYEQYFGPGTRLTVT.